This TCR beta chain derives from a study of blood T cells in healthy people across ages. A second PCR, run for roughly 7 to 11 cycles, used a sample-barcoded 5' primer plus a J-beta primer mix. TCRdb re-derived calls from the 5' RACE reads in MiXCR, one entry per CDR3 protein. This table has over 1,300,000 distinct CDR3 sequences, approximately 63% appearing once. Aged about 6 to 95, donors were systemically healthy Caucasians from Russia. CDR3 length equals 15 residues. J lost 2 bases, V lost 8 bases, and 8 bases had no gene match. CDR1 SGHAT and CDR2 FQNNGV come from the germline V gene. The TCR was taken from a man younger than 35 in good health. Sequencing was carried out using blood. This chain joins TRBV11-2 and TRBJ2-3, with TRBD2 identical over 9 bases. The CDR3, as DNA: TGTGCCAGCCAGAAGGCGGGAGGGTTCACAGATACGCAGTATTTT. Protein sequence: CASQKAGGFTDTQYF. Variable domain in full (rest from reference TRBV11-2 and TRBJ2-3): EAGVAQSPRYKIIEKRQSVAFWCNPISGHATLYWYQQILGQGPKLLIQFQNNGVVDDSQLPKDRFSAERLKGVDSTLKIQPAKLEDSAVYLCASQKAGGFTDTQYFGPGTRLTVL.